The present entry profiles one T cell receptor beta chain with its context. This sample stems from a study of blood T cell repertoires in COVID-19. At the level of the study: The origin of the acute and convalescent COVID-19 samples was the United States, Italy and Spain. The cDNA or gDNA used as material had been derived from T cells, B-cell-depleted T cells, or PBMCs.

This CDR3 is built from 15 residues. With 4 bases removed from V and 8 bases from J, the gap between germline ends came to 20 bases. CDR1 LNHDA and CDR2 SQIVND come from the germline V gene (reference sequence). As processed by the authors: It was from reference gene primer amplification that nucleated cell counts were estimated. Some clones are missing from TCRdb's copy, which holds only in-frame ones; the method was immunoSEQ multiplex PCR. That table furnishes V, J and clone size, whereas the DNA furnished D and trimming. This sample yields a few hundred thousand clones, of which 82% are seen a single time; around 3.4% belongs to the top ten.

Sequencing used peripheral blood. The TCR sequence derives from a woman aged 18-29 years with acute or convalescent COVID-19. V gene TRBV19 combines with J gene TRBJ1-2; TRBD1 is a possible D gene (6 bases). The CDR3 coding sequence is TGTGCCAGTAGTACAGTGGGCGACAACAGGGCAGGCTACACCTTC. Translating gives CASSTVGDNRAGYTF.